This T cell receptor beta chain is from a study of shared clonotypes between healthy human individuals. Points from the study as a whole: Roughly 5% of naive CD4 clonotypes were shared across a handful of donors. Naive subsets, compared against memory subsets, generally had larger estimated richness values.

This clone occurred once. Antigen unknown. Researchers partitioned CD4+ cells into CD45RA+ naive and CD45RA-negative memory subsets. The CDR3 is made up of 13 amino acids. In germline, CDR1 is SNHLY, CDR2 FYNNEI. The ends lost 6 bases at V and 3 bases at J; junction bases unmatched: 2. Investigators spread the genomic DNA of each subset evenly over several immunoSEQ plates. Using immunoSEQ multiplex PCR, the repertoire was profiled, and TCRdb retains in-frame clones only, with some absent. Found here are roughly 700,000 clones, 74% of them singletons; the top ten hold 1.5% to 2%. The sequence was collected from a woman aged 25 to 39 in good health. Sequenced material: memory CD4+ T cells sorted from blood. As for subset: CD45RA-negative fraction. V gene TRBV2 combines with J gene TRBJ2-7; 10 bases are shared with TRBD2. CDR3 in DNA: TGTGCCAGCAGGGCTAGCGGGAGCTACGAGCAGTACTTC. This codes for CASRASGSYEQYF.